The clone carrying this TCR beta chain has more than one count but fewer than ten. Its antigen is not known. The data were obtained in a study of CD8 T cells in ankylosing spondylitis. Overall study results and limits: Matched ankylosing spondylitis synovial fluid reportedly showed significant enrichment of disease-linked clones.

CDR1 is LNHNV and CDR2 is YYDKDF in the germline V gene (reference sequence). The CDR3 contains 14 residues. The V and J ends lost 0 bases and 6 bases, in that order; junction bases with no gene match: 5. MiXCR was run by TCRdb on the 5' RACE reads, yielding one entry per CDR3 protein. The data contain a few hundred thousand distinct CDR3 sequences, 18% of them seen just once; the ten biggest clones take up about a third. This TCR came from a male donor with ankylosing spondylitis or in good health (not recorded which). Sequencing input: blood, either unsorted or a sorted T cell fraction (not recorded which). The chain is built from TRBV15 and TRBJ2-7; TRBD1 agrees at 7 bases. For the CDR3, the DNA is TGTGCCACCAGCAGAGATCATTCAGGGGGCGAGCAGTACTTC. Amino acid sequence: CATSRDHSGGEQYF.